The entry below gives a single T cell receptor (beta chain) sequence along with its context. Its antigen is still unknown. This specimen includes other DNA sequences encoding the same CDR3. V was pared by 5 bases and J by 7 bases, with 11 bases between. The CDR3 contains 11 residues. CDR1 is DFQATT, CDR2 SNEGSKA, per germline (reference sequence). The data belong to a study of T cell repertoires in ileal Crohn's disease. Across the whole study: Biopsies of inflamed ileum from the surgical specimen form M0 samples. Per sample, roughly 500 nanograms of biopsy DNA were TCRB immunosequenced. Findings and limits, study-wide: Compared with non-smokers, active smokers at surgery showed more clonal expansions.

Using immunoSEQ multiplex PCR, the repertoire was profiled, and TCRdb retains in-frame clones only, with some absent. The table includes under 4,000 clones, 80% to 95% detected once. Sample time point: inflamed ileum from the surgical specimen. The TCR sequence derives from an adult with Crohn's disease. This sequence joins TRBV20-1 and TRBJ1-2; D might be TRBD1 (5 bases). Material: ileal tissue. CDR3 sequence reads: CSARTSRGYTF. For the CDR3, the DNA is TGCAGTGCTCGGACAAGTCGTGGCTACACCTTC.